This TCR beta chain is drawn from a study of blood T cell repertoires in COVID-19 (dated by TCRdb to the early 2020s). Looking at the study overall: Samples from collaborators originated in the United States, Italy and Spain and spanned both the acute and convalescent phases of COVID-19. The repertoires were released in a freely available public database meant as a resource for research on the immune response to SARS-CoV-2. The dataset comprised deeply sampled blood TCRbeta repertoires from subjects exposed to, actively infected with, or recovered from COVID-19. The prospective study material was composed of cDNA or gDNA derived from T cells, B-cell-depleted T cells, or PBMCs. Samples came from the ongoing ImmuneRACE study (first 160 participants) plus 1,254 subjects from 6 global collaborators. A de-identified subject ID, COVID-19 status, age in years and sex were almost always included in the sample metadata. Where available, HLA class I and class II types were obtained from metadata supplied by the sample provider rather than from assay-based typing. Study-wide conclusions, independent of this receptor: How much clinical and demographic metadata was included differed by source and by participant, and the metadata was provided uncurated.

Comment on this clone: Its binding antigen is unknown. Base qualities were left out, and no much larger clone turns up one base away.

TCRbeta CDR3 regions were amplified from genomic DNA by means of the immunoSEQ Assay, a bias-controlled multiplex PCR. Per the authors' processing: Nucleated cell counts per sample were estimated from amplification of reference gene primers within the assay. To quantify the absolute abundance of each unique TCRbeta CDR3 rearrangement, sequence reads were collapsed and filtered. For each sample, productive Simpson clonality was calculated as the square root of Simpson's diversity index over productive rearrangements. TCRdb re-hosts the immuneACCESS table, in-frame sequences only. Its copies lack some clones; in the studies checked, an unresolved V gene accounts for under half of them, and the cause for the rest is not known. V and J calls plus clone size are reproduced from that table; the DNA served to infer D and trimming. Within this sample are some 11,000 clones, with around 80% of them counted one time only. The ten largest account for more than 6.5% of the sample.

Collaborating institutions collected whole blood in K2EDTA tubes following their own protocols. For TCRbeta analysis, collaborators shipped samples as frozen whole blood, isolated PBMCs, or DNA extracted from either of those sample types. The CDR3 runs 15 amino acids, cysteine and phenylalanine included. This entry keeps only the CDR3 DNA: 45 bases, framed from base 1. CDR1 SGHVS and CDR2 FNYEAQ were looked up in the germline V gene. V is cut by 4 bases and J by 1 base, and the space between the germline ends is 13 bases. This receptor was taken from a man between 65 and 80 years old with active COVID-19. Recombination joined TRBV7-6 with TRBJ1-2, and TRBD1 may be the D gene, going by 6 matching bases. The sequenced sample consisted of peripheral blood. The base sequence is TGTGCCAGCAGCTCACAGGGCGGCGGTAACTATGGCTACACCTTC. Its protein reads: CASSSQGGGNYGYTF.